Listed below are T cell receptor beta chains from one sample, sequenced in a study of T cells after posttransplantation cyclophosphamide. Profiled with immunoSEQ multiplex PCR; TCRdb holds only in-frame clones, not every one. The sample lists 34,000 or so clones, roughly nine tenths occurring once. Sample: naive CD4+ T cells sorted from blood. These receptors all stem from a man between 25 and 39 years old in good health and a related stem cell transplant donor. Each CDR3 is given with its conserved first and last residue. A D gene is named only where the DNA matches it firmly. Not every row has a clone size; where given, it reads once, few, many or a size class.

CDR3aa: CASRKTGTGGEKLFF
CDR3nt: TGTGCCAGCAGAAAAACCGGGACAGGGGGGGAAAAACTGTTTTTT
abundance: -
d_gene: TRBD1
j_gene: TRBJ1-4
v_gene: TRBV7-2

CDR3aa: CASSQVSTGTGSYEQYF
CDR3nt: TGTGCCAGCAGCCAAGTGTCAACCGGGACAGGGTCCTACGAGCAGTACTTC
abundance: -
d_gene: TRBD1
j_gene: TRBJ2-7
v_gene: TRBV4-2

CDR3aa: CASSTPGQVYNEQFF
CDR3nt: TGTGCCAGTAGTACGCCGGGACAGGTGTACAATGAGCAGTTCTTC
abundance: -
d_gene: TRBD1
j_gene: TRBJ2-1
v_gene: TRBV19

CDR3aa: CASSTWERGRNEQFF
CDR3nt: TGTGCCAGCAGTACCTGGGAGCGGGGGAGAAATGAGCAGTTCTTC
abundance: -
d_gene: TRBD2
j_gene: TRBJ2-1
v_gene: TRBV5-4

CDR3aa: CASSLTGGSGELFF
CDR3nt: TGCGCCAGCAGCTTAACAGGGGGATCCGGGGAGCTGTTTTTT
abundance: -
d_gene: TRBD1
j_gene: TRBJ2-2
v_gene: TRBV5-1

CDR3aa: CAISAEGQGSGEQYF
CDR3nt: TGTGCCATCAGTGCGGAGGGACAGGGCAGTGGAGAGCAGTACTTC
abundance: -
d_gene: TRBD1
j_gene: TRBJ2-7
v_gene: TRBV10-3

CDR3aa: CASSFSGRAATNEKLFF
CDR3nt: TGCGCCAGCAGCTTCAGCGGGAGGGCCGCAACTAATGAAAAACTGTTTTTT
abundance: -
d_gene: -
j_gene: TRBJ1-4
v_gene: TRBV4-3

CDR3aa: CASSRSLAGGLGEQFF
CDR3nt: TGCGCCAGCAGCCGTTCACTAGCGGGGGGGCTCGGTGAGCAGTTCTTC
abundance: -
d_gene: TRBD2
j_gene: TRBJ2-1
v_gene: TRBV4-3

CDR3aa: CASTTSQGTEAFF
CDR3nt: TGTGCCAGCACCACTAGCCAAGGCACTGAAGCTTTCTTT
abundance: -
d_gene: -
j_gene: TRBJ1-1
v_gene: TRBV2

CDR3aa: CASSLLWGGQSDTQYF
CDR3nt: TGTGCCAGCAGCCTGCTGTGGGGGGGGCAGTCAGATACGCAGTATTTT
abundance: -
d_gene: -
j_gene: TRBJ2-3
v_gene: TRBV5-6

CDR3aa: CASSVRSYEQYF
CDR3nt: TGTGCCAGCAGTGTACGTTCCTACGAGCAGTACTTC
abundance: -
d_gene: -
j_gene: TRBJ2-7
v_gene: TRBV6-1

CDR3aa: CASSPGTLSYEQYF
CDR3nt: TGTGCCAGCAGCCCCGGGACTCTCTCCTACGAGCAGTACTTC
abundance: -
d_gene: -
j_gene: TRBJ2-7
v_gene: TRBV11-2

CDR3aa: CASGLNQPQHF
CDR3nt: TGTGCCAGCGGCCTCAATCAGCCCCAGCATTTT
abundance: -
d_gene: -
j_gene: TRBJ1-5
v_gene: TRBV6-1

CDR3aa: CASSERSRGARTDTQYF
CDR3nt: TGTGCCAGCAGTGAAAGGTCCCGGGGGGCTAGAACAGATACGCAGTATTTT
abundance: -
d_gene: -
j_gene: TRBJ2-3
v_gene: TRBV6-1

CDR3aa: CATGQPANYGYTF
CDR3nt: TGTGCCACCGGACAGCCCGCTAACTATGGCTACACCTTC
abundance: -
d_gene: -
j_gene: TRBJ1-2
v_gene: TRBV10-3

CDR3aa: CASSQSTGGSQPQHF
CDR3nt: TGCGCCAGCAGCCAATCCACAGGGGGCAGTCAGCCCCAGCATTTT
abundance: -
d_gene: TRBD1
j_gene: TRBJ1-5
v_gene: TRBV4-1

CDR3aa: CASSQDVNTQYF
CDR3nt: TGTGCCAGCAGCCAAGATGTTAATACGCAGTATTTT
abundance: -
d_gene: -
j_gene: TRBJ2-3
v_gene: TRBV14

CDR3aa: CASSSRLGALNTGELFF
CDR3nt: TGTGCCAGCAGCTCCCGCCTCGGAGCTTTGAACACCGGGGAGCTGTTTTTT
abundance: -
d_gene: -
j_gene: TRBJ2-2
v_gene: TRBV11-2

CDR3aa: CATRQGPYEQYF
CDR3nt: TGTGCCACCAGACAGGGTCCCTACGAGCAGTACTTC
abundance: -
d_gene: TRBD1
j_gene: TRBJ2-7
v_gene: TRBV6-5

CDR3aa: CAISARSQGGETQYF
CDR3nt: TGTGCCATCAGTGCCCGAAGTCAGGGAGGAGAGACCCAGTACTTC
abundance: once
d_gene: -
j_gene: TRBJ2-5
v_gene: TRBV10-3

CDR3aa: CASSQDSRGIGNSPLHF
CDR3nt: TGCGCCAGCAGCCAAGATAGTCGGGGGATTGGCAATTCACCCCTCCACTTT
abundance: -
d_gene: -
j_gene: TRBJ1-6
v_gene: TRBV4-3

CDR3aa: CASSHRSRSYEQYF
CDR3nt: TGCGCCAGCAGCCACCGATCACGGAGCTACGAGCAGTACTTC
abundance: -
d_gene: -
j_gene: TRBJ2-7
v_gene: TRBV4-1

CDR3aa: CASRLGTEQGYTF
CDR3nt: TGTGCCAGCAGGCTCGGGACAGAGCAAGGCTACACCTTC
abundance: -
d_gene: TRBD1
j_gene: TRBJ1-2
v_gene: TRBV6-6

CDR3aa: CASTTGDNQPQHF
CDR3nt: TGTGCCAGCACGACAGGGGACAATCAGCCCCAGCATTTT
abundance: -
d_gene: TRBD1
j_gene: TRBJ1-5
v_gene: TRBV18